The 9 T cell receptor beta chains below come from one sample, sequenced in a study of OX40 agonist ivuxolimab in advanced cancers. The repertoire was sequenced with immunoSEQ multiplex PCR; TCRdb's copy has only in-frame clones and lacks some. The sample yields 100,000 or so clones, around 95% seen once. The source was CD4+ or CD8+ T cells sorted from blood, collected in a trial of the OX40 agonist ivuxolimab. The receptors were gathered from an adult with an advanced solid tumor such as melanoma, head and neck, liver or kidney cancer.

The rearrangement links TRBV28 to TRBJ1-1; D gene ambiguous. V lost 8 bases to trimming and J lost 6 bases, with 13 bases between them. The CDR3 spans 12 residues. Germline loops: CDR1 MDHEN, CDR2 SYDVKM. The CDR3 DNA reads TGTGCCAGCCAAGTGGAGTGGTCTGAAGCTTTCTTT. Translating it yields CASQVEWSEAFF.

The CDR3 reads CASSRDRYSNQPQHF. CDR3 sequence (DNA): TGTGCCAGCAGCCGTGACCGTTATAGCAATCAGCCCCAGCATTTT. The chain recombines TRBV6-5 with TRBJ1-5; D not resolved. This CDR3 contains 15 residues. V lost 6 bases, J lost 0 bases, and 12 bases lay in between. The germline CDR1 and CDR2 sequences are MNHEY and SVGAGI.

As DNA, the CDR3 is TGTGCCAGCAGCTTAGAATCCCCAGGGGGCTCGGACGAGCAGTACTTC. It is translated as CASSLESPGGSDEQYF. V gene TRBV7-2 combines with J gene TRBJ2-7, with 8 bases aligning to TRBD1. Per the germline V gene, CDR1 is SGHTA and CDR2 is FQGNSA. This CDR3 comprises 16 residues. Trimming cost V 1 base and J 5 bases; bases outside gene matches: 10.

The rearrangement joins TRBV19 to TRBJ2-5; D possibly corresponds to TRBD1 (5 bases). The CDR3 has 16 residues. The germline V and J ends were trimmed by 5 bases and 1 base, with 17 bases remaining between them. Looked up from germline, CDR1 is LNHDA and CDR2 is SQIVND (reference sequence). CDR3 bases: TGTGCCAGTAGTGAGGAGCGCAGGGATGGCCAAGAGACCCAGTACTTC. Its translation is CASSEERRDGQETQYF. The entire variable domain, with the rest obtained from reference TRBV19 and TRBJ2-5, is as follows: DGGITQSPKYLFRKEGQNVTLSCEQNLNHDAMYWYRQDPGQGLRLIYYSQIVNDFQKGDIAEGYSVSREKKESFPLTVTSAQKNPTAFYLCASSEERRDGQETQYFGPGTRLLVL.

The rearrangement links TRBV7-6 to TRBJ2-2; 8 nucleotides align to TRBD1. CDR1 and CDR2 from the germline V gene are SGHVS and FNYEAQ. CDR3 length: 15 residues. The J segment lost 3 bases and the V segment lost 3 bases, leaving 3 bases of the junction unmatched. The DNA for the CDR3 is TGTGCCAGCAGCTTCGACAGGGGTGACACCGGGGAGCTGTTTTTT. Protein sequence: CASSFDRGDTGELFF.

V usage is TRBV7-9 and J usage is TRBJ1-2; no definite D call. The CDR3 covers 15 residues. CDR1 is SEHNR and CDR2 is FQNEAQ in the germline V gene (reference sequence). V lost 6 bases and J 2 bases, leaving 16 bases between the germline ends. CDR3 in amino acids: CASSLGEEVNYGYTF. The CDR3 region has the DNA TGTGCCAGCAGTCTCGGGGAGGAAGTAAACTATGGCTACACCTTC.

This CDR3 reads CASSVDASYEQYF. CDR3 coding DNA: TGTGCCAGCAGCGTAGATGCCAGCTACGAGCAGTACTTC. J is TRBJ2-7 and V is TRBV9; no clear D gene. Per the germline V gene, CDR1 is SGDLS and CDR2 is YYNGEE. Trimming cost V 0 bases and J 3 bases, with 7 bases left between them. The CDR3 extends over 13 amino acids.

This chain links TRBV11-2 with TRBJ2-3, with D possibly being TRBD2 (7 bases). Between the trimmed V and J ends, which lost 1 base and 4 bases, there was a span of 15 bases. Germline-derived CDR1 and CDR2 are SGHAT and FQNNGV. The CDR3 length is 16 residues. The CDR3 DNA follows: TGTGCCAGCAGCTTAGTCGAGGGGGGGCTCCCAGATACGCAGTATTTT. It encodes CASSLVEGGLPDTQYF. Combining the CDR3 with reference TRBV11-2 and TRBJ2-3 gives the whole variable domain EAGVAQSPRYKIIEKRQSVAFWCNPISGHATLYWYQQILGQGPKLLIQFQNNGVVDDSQLPKDRFSAERLKGVDSTLKIQPAKLEDSAVYLCASSLVEGGLPDTQYFGPGTRLTVL.

The V call is TRBV27, the J call TRBJ2-1, with 7 nucleotides matching TRBD2. Losses at the gene ends were 5 bases for V and 4 bases for J; bases not matched to a gene: 8. The CDR3 covers 15 residues. The V gene's germline CDR1 is MNHEY and CDR2 SMNVEV (reference sequence). In nucleotides, the CDR3 is TGTGCCAGCAGTCCGGATGTGGGAGGGTACAATGAGCAGTTCTTC. This gives the protein CASSPDVGGYNEQFF.